The TCR beta chain under discussion was sequenced for a study of regulatory dendritic cells for organ transplantation. TCRdb's copy holds only in-frame clones and misses some; the assay was immunoSEQ multiplex PCR. The sample holds 15,000 to 20,000 clones, less than 85% seen once. Sorted T cells were CFSE-labeled and cultured approximately five days with allogeneic regulatory or mature dendritic cells at 1:10. The CDR3 consists of 17 residues. CDR1 is SGDLS and CDR2 is YYNGEE in the germline V gene. V lost 3 bases, J lost 5 bases, and 5 bases stayed unmatched. In regard to this clone: Antigen: not known.

V and J are TRBV9 and TRBJ2-2; 15 bases map to TRBD2. The sequence derives from a human donor in good health. Sequencing was done on a sample of memory CD4+ T cells from blood cultured with regulatory dendritic cells. Described subset: CD45RO+ memory T cells. CDR3 residues: CASSAGLAGGGTGELFF. DNA for the CDR3: TGTGCCAGCAGCGCGGGACTAGCGGGAGGAGGGACCGGGGAGCTGTTTTTT.